This T cell receptor (beta chain) is from a study of T cell responses to AZD1222 COVID-19 vaccine. Method: immunoSEQ multiplex PCR; TCRdb's copy keeps in-frame clones and lacks some. The sample shows 150,000 to 250,000 clones, roughly nine tenths of them seen only once. V was shortened by 3 bases and J by 5 bases, with 11 bases between the two germline ends. From germline, CDR1 is SGHAT and CDR2 FQNNGV. This CDR3 has 13 amino acids. This clone was recorded only once. This receptor was identified in an adult who received the AZD1222 COVID-19 vaccine. The genes are TRBV11-2 and TRBJ2-7; D gene uncertain. The input for sequencing was peripheral blood, taken 28 days after the second AZD1222 dose. The CDR3 region is CASSLILRDEQYF. In nucleotides, the CDR3 is TGTGCCAGCAGCTTGATACTTCGCGACGAGCAGTACTTC.